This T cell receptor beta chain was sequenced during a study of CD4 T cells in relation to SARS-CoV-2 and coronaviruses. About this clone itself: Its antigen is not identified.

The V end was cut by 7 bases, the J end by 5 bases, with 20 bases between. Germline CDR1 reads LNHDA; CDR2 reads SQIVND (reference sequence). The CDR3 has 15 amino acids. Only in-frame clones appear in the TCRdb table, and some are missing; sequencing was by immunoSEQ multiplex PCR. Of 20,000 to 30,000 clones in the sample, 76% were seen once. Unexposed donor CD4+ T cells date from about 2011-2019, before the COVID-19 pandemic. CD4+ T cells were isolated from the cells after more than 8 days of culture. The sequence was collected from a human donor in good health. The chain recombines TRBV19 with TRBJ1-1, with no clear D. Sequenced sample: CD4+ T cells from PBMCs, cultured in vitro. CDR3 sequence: CASTWGKGLRTEAFF. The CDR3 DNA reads TGTGCCAGTACCTGGGGAAAGGGATTGAGGACTGAAGCTTTCTTT.